The entry that follows covers one TCR beta chain sequence. Its antigen is not yet known. No per-base quality is available; no much larger clone lies one base away. The data originate from a study of identical twins (dated by TCRdb to about 2016). Regarding the research as a whole: The study deep-sequenced TCR alpha and beta repertoires from monozygotic twins, unrelated adults of various ages and cord blood to test whether fetal clonotypes persist. To rule out contamination, the twin experiments were replicated at different times with different library preparation protocols.

The library was produced with 5' RACE. TCRdb lists the instrument as Illumina HiSeq 2000. A universal primer binding site was added through template switching, and the final cDNA carried a unique molecular identifier so that TCR cDNA molecules could be counted accurately. First-strand cDNA for TCR alpha and beta chains was synthesized from specific primers in the conserved constant-segment region. To control for contamination, every cDNA library was double barcoded, receiving both a SMART-Mk sample barcode and Illumina barcodes. TruSeq adapter sequences, together with Illumina sample barcodes, were added in two successive PCR steps. The Illumina HiSeq platform was used with custom primers to sequence TCR alpha and beta cDNA libraries. The study's processing was this. MiGEC processed the raw reads to extract unique molecular identifiers, while MiXCR was used to determine the CDR3 positions. Recombination models were inferred per individual with the repgenHMM and IGoR tools using an EM algorithm. The tcR package in R was used for shared clonotype analysis, with sharing normalized by the product of cloneset sizes. To study raw recombination without the effects of thymic and clonal selection, out-of-frame nonproductive sequences were analyzed. The public reads were run again by TCRdb, first through fastp at Q25 and then through MiXCR, and only productive beta chains were kept. Each entry merges the rows of one CDR3 protein and shows their most common DNA and genes. Clone size and V and J calls follow TCRdb, not the original study. The sample data list hundreds of thousands of distinct CDR3 sequences, and approximately 13% of these were observed just once. Of the sample, about 1.5% is held by the ten largest clones.

Every donor in the study was a healthy Caucasian. The twin cohort comprised three pairs of female monozygotic twins, all aged about 18 to 29 years. The RNA used for TCR libraries was isolated from peripheral blood mononuclear cells. CDR1 and CDR2 are drawn from the germline V gene: KGHDR, SFDVKD. Trimming removed 0 bases from V and 7 bases from J, leaving 14 bases between the germline ends. Its CDR3 holds 15 amino acids, cysteine through phenylalanine. The only DNA kept is the CDR3, 45 bases in frame from the first base. Results and caveats for the whole study, not just this receptor: Excess twin sharing in beta out-of-frame sequences was weaker because fewer shared sequences lowered the signal-to-noise ratio. Recombination models systematically underestimated out-of-frame TCR alpha sharing in monozygotic twins but agreed with sharing between unrelated individuals. Compared with coincidental sharing between unrelated individuals, out-of-frame TCR alpha sequences shared between twins showed an excess of sequences with low generation probability. Fewer insertions were carried by abundant cord blood beta clonotypes; a weaker similar trend was observed in young adult naive repertoires, while no such trend was observed in memory repertoires. Invariant T cells such as MAIT and iNKT could partly confound zero-insertion analyses, though diverse VJ usage argued against this for most clonotypes. Because the same donors could not be followed over many years, the conclusions depended on cross-sectional statistical analysis.

These data are also associated with another study on yellow fever vaccine responses in identical twins. The second study, in turn, reports: According to the authors, the vaccine-induced T cell response in identical twins seemed to be partly convergent and partly specific to each individual. The study precisely tracked vaccine-responding T cell clones in identical twins.

The source material was PBMCs. The sequence is built from TRBV24-1 and TRBJ2-5; the D call is possibly TRBD1 or TRBD2, each sharing 5 bases. This clonotype originated in a woman between 18 and 30 years old in good health. The CDR3 protein: CATSDLRDLRGTQYF. The sequenced DNA: TGTGCCACCAGTGATTTGCGGGACCTTCGAGGGACCCAGTACTTC.